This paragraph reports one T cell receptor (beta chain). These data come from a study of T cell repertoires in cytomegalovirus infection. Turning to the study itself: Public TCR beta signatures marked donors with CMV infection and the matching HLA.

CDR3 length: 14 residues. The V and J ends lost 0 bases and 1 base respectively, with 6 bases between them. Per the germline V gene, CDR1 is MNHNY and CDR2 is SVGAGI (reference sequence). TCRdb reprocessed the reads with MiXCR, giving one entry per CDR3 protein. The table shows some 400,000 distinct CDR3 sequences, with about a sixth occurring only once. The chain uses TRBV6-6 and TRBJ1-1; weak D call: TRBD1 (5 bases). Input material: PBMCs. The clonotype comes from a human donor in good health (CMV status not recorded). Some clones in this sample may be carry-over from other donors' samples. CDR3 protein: CASSYSQGNTEAFF. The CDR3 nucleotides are TGTGCCAGCAGTTACTCGCAGGGGAACACTGAAGCTTTCTTT.